This TCR beta chain is from a study of cytomegalovirus exposure and HLA in healthy donors. Study observations and caveats: Associated with cytomegalovirus, according to the listing, were 150 to 200 TCR beta chains. In vitro checks showed that a few CMV-associated chains really do target CMV antigens. Later on, analysis showed that most CMV-associated TCR beta chains appeared to be HLA-restricted. A later analysis linked 15,000 to 20,000 TCR beta sequences to HLA alleles at 0.05 false discovery rate.

Germline values: CDR1 SQVTM, CDR2 ANQGSEA. V shed 6 bases and J shed 0 bases, with 15 bases lying between them. The CDR3 is 16 residues long. In the case of this clone: The antigen is unknown.

The PCR contained 60 Vbeta and 13 Jbeta primers. Here immunoSEQ multiplex PCR was the method, and the copy in TCRdb shows in-frame clones only, minus some. The data hold about 130,000 clones, with just over 75% observed a single time. The sequencing input was PBMCs. The chain carries TRBV29-1 and TRBJ2-6; no definite D call. The origin of this receptor is a woman aged 45-65 years in good health and CMV-seronegative. This CDR3 reads CSVARDTDSGANVLTF. CDR3 DNA sequence: TGCAGCGTCGCCCGTGACACTGACTCTGGGGCCAACGTCCTGACTTTC.